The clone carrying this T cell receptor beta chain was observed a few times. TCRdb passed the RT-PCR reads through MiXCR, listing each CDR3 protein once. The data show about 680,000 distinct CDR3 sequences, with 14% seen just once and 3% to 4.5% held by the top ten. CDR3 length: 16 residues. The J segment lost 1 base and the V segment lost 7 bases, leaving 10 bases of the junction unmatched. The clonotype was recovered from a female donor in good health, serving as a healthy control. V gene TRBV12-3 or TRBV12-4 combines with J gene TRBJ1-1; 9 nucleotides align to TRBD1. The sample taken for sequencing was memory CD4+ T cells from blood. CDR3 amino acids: CASTNIGGQGNTEAFF. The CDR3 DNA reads TGTGCCAGCACTAATATCGGGGGACAGGGGAACACTGAAGCTTTCTTT.